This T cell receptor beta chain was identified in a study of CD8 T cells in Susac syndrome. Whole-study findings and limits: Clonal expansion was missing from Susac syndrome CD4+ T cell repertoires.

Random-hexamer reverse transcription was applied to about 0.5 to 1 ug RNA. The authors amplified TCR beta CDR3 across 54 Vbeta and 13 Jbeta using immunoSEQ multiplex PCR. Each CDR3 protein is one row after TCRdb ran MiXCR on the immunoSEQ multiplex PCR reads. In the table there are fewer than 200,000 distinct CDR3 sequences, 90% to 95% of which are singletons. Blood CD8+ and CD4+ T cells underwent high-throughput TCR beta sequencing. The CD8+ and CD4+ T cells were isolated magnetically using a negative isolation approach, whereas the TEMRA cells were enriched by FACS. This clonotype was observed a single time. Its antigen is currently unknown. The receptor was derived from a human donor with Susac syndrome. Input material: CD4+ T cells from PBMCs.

In DNA, the CDR3 is TGTGCCAGCAGCCAAGAAGACCGGACCTACGAGCAGTACTTC. It is translated as CASSQEDRTYEQYF. This sequence joins TRBV3-1 and TRBJ2-7; no clear D gene. With 0 bases removed from V and 2 bases from J, the gap between germline ends came to 8 bases. Germline V gene data show CDR1 as LGHDT and CDR2 as YNNKEL (reference sequence). CDR3 length: 14 residues.